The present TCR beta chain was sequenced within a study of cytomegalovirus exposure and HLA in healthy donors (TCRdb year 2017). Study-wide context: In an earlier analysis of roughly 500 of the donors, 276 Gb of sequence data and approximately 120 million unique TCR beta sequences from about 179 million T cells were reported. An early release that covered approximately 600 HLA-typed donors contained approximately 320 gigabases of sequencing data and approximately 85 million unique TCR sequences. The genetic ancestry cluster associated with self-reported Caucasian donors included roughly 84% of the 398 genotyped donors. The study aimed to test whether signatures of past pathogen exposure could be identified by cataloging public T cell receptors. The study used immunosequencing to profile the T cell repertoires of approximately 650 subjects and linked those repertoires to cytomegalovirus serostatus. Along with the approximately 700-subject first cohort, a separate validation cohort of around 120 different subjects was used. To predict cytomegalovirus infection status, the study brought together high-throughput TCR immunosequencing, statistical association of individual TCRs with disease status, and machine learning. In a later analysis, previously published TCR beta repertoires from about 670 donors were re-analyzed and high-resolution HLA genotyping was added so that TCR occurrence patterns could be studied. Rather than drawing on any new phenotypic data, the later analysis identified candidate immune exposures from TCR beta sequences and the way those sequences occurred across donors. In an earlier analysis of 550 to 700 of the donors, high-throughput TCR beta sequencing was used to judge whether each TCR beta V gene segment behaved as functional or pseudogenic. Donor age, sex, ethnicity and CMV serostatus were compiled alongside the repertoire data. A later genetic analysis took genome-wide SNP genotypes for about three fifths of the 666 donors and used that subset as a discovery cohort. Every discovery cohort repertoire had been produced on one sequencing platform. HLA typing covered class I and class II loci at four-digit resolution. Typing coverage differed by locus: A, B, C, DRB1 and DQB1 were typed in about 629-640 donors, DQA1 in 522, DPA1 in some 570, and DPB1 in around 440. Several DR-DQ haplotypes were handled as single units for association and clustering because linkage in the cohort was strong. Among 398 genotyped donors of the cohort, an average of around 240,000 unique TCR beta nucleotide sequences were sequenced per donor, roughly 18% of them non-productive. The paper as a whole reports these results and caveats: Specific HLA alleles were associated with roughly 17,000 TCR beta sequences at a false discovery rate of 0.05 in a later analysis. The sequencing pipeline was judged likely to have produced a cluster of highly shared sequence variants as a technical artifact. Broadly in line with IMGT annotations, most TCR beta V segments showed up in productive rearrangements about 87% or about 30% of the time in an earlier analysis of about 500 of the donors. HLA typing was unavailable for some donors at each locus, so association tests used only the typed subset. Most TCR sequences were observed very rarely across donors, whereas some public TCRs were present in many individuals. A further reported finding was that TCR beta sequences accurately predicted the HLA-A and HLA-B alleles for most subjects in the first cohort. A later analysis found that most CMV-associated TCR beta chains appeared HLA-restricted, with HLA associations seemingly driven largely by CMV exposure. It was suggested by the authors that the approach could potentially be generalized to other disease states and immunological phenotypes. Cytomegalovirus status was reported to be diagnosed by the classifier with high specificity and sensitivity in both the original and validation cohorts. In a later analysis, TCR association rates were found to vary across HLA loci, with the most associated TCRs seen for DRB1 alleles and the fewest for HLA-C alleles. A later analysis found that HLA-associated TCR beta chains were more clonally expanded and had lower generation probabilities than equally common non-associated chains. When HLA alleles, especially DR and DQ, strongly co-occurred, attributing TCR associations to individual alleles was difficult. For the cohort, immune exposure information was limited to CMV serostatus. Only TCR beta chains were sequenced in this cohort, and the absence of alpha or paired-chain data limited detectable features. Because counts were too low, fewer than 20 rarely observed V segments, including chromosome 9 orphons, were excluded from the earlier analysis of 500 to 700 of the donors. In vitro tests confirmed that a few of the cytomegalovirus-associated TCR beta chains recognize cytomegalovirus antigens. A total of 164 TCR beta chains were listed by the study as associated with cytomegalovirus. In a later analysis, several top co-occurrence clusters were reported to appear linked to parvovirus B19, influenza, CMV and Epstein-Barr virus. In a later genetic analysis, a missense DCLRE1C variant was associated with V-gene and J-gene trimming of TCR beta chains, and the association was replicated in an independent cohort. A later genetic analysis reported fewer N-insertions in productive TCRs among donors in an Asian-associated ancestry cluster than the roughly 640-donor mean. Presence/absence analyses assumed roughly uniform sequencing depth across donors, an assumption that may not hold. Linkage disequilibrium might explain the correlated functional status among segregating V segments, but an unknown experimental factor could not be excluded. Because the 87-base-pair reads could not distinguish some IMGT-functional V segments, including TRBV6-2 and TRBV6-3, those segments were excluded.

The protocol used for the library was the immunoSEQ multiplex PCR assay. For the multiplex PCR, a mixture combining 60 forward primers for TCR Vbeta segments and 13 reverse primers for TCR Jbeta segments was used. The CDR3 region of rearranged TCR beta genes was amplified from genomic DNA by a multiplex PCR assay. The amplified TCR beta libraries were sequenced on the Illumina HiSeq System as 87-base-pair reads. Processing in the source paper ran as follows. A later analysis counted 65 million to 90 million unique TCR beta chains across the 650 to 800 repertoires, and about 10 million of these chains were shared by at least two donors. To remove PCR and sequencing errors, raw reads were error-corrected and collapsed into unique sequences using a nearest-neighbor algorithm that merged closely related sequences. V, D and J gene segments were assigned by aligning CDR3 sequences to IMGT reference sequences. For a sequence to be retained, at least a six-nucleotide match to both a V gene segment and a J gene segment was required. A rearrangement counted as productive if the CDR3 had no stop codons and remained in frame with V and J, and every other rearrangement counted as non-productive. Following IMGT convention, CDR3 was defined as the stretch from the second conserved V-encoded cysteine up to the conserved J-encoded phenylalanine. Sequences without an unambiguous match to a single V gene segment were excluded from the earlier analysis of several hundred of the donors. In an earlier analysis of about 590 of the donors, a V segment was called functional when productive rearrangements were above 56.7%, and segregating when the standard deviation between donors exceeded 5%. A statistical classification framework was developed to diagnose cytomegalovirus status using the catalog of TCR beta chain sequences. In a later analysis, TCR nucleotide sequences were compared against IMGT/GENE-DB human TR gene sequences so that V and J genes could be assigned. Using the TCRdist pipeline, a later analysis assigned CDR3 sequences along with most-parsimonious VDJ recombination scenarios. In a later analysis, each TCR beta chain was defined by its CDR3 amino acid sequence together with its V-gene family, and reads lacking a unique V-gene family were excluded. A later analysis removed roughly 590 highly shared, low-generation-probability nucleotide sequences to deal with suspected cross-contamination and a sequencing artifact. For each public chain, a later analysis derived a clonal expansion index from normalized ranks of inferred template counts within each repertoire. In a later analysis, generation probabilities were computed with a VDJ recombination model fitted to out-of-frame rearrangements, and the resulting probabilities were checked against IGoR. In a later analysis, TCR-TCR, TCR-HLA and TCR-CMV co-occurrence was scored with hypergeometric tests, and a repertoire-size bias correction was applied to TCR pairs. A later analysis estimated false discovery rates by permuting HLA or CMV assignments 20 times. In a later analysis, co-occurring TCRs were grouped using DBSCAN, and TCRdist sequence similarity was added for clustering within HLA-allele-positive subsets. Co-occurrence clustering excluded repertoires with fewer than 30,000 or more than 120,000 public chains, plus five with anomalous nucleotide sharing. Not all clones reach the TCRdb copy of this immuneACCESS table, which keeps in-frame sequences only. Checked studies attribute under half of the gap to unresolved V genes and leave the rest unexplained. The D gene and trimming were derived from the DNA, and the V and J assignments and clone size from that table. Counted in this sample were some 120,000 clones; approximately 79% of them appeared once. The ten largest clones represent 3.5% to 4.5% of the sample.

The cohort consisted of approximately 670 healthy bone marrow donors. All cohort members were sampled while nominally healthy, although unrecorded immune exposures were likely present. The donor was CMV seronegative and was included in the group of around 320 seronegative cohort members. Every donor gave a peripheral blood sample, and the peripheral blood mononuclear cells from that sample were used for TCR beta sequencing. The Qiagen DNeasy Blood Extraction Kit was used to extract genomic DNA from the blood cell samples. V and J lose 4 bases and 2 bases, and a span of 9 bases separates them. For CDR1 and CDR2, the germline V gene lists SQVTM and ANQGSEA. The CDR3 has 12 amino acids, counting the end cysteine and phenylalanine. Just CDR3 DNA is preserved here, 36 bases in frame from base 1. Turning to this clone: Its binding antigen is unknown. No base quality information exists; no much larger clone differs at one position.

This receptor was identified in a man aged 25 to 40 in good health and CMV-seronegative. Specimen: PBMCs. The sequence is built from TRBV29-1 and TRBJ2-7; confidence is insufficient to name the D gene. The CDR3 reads CSVVGPTYEQYF. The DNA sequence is TGCAGCGTTGTTGGGCCGACCTACGAGCAGTACTTC.